These 24 T cell receptor beta chains were all obtained from the same sample, sequenced in a study of control samples from healthy donors and cancer patients. Clones were read by immunoSEQ multiplex PCR, and TCRdb kept only the in-frame ones, dropping some. The sample records 55,000 to 75,000 clones, around 87% being singletons. Sequencing used PBMCs. These receptors were obtained from a woman aged 45 to 65 with head and neck cancer.

The CDR3 DNA is TGTGCCAGCAGCTCAACCCCTTTAGCGGGGGGCCCCAATTATGAGCAGTTCTTC. Translation: CASSSTPLAGGPNYEQFF. This chain connects TRBV7-3 to TRBJ2-1; TRBD2 matches 10 bases. V lost 4 bases to trimming and J lost 8 bases; unmatched junction nucleotides: 17. Germline-derived CDR1 and CDR2 are SGHTA and FQGTGA. This CDR3 is built from 18 residues.

The chain recombines TRBV18 with TRBJ2-5; D is perhaps TRBD2 (7 bases). The germline gives CDR1 KGHSH, CDR2 LQKENI. The CDR3 covers 13 residues. Trimming left V 5 bases short and J 4 bases short, with 11 bases between. CDR3 loop: CASSSGGSETQYF. The CDR3, as DNA: TGTGCCAGCTCATCGGGGGGCTCAGAGACCCAGTACTTC.

V is TRBV2 and J is TRBJ2-2; TRBD1 agrees at 9 bases. Per germline, CDR1 SNHLY and CDR2 FYNNEI. V gave up 6 bases and J gave up 4 bases; unmatched junction bases: 3. This CDR3 is 14 amino acids long. The CDR3 protein is CASRQGAVTGELFF. Here the CDR3 DNA reads TGTGCCAGCAGACAGGGGGCGGTCACCGGGGAGCTGTTTTTT.

The V and J genes are TRBV5-6 and TRBJ2-1, with D hard to call. Per the germline V gene, CDR1 is SGHDT and CDR2 is YYEEEE. Trimming removed 0 bases from V and 4 bases from J, with 8 bases in between. This CDR3 spans 14 amino acids. Here the CDR3 DNA reads TGTGCCAGCAGCTTGGTTGGCAGGTACAATGAGCAGTTCTTC. This sequence encodes CASSLVGRYNEQFF.

The CDR3 bases are TGTGCCAGCAGCTATGACTCGAGGGGGTCTGAAGCTTTCTTT. Its translation: CASSYDSRGSEAFF. The rearrangement links TRBV5-8 to TRBJ1-1, with D perhaps matching TRBD1 (6 bases). The CDR3 consists of 14 residues. Germline V gene data show CDR1 as SGHTS and CDR2 as YDEGEE. With 3 bases removed from V and 6 bases from J, the gap between germline ends came to 15 bases.

V and J are TRBV9 and TRBJ2-3; 7 bases map to TRBD2. This CDR3 is 15 amino acids long. Losses at the gene ends were 0 bases for V and 3 bases for J; bases not matched to a gene: 4. Germline CDR1 is SGDLS and CDR2 is YYNGEE. CDR3 coding DNA: TGTGCCAGCAGCGTAGACGTGGGGGGGACAGATACGCAGTATTTT. Protein: CASSVDVGGTDTQYF.

The gene calls are TRBV19 and TRBJ2-6, with D perhaps assigned TRBD1 or TRBD2 (6 bases each). The germline gives CDR1 LNHDA, CDR2 SQIVND (reference sequence). The CDR3 length is 16 residues. V gave up 5 bases and J gave up 0 bases, with 11 bases separating them. CDR3 coding DNA: TGTGCCAGTAGTGTTCGGGGGCTCTCTGGGGCCAACGTCCTGACTTTC. It codes for CASSVRGLSGANVLTF.

The chain is built from TRBV2 and TRBJ1-5; D unclear. Germline CDR1 and CDR2: SNHLY and FYNNEI. The germline V and J ends were trimmed by 1 base and 4 bases, with 14 bases remaining between them. The CDR3 loop spans 16 amino acids. The CDR3, as DNA: TGTGCCAGCAGTGAAGTTGAGGGTCTTGGGAATCAGCCCCAGCATTTT. This gives the protein CASSEVEGLGNQPQHF.

This chain links TRBV29-1 with TRBJ1-1; 7 nucleotides match TRBD1. V lost 4 bases to trimming and J lost 5 bases; unmatched junction nucleotides: 7. In germline, CDR1 is SQVTM, CDR2 ANQGSEA. The CDR3 has 13 residues. The CDR3 spells CSVGEGAQTEAFF. CDR3 nucleotide sequence: TGCAGCGTTGGGGAGGGGGCGCAGACTGAAGCTTTCTTT.

The sample holds one count of this clone. The chain combines TRBV6-2 or TRBV6-3 with TRBJ2-1; tentatively, D is TRBD1 (5 bases). Germline V CDR1 and CDR2: MNHEY, SVGEGT. The CDR3 runs 15 residues. V was cut by 3 bases and J by 3 bases, with 12 bases left in between. The CDR3: CASSYSDSFYNEQFF. The CDR3 DNA follows: TGTGCCAGCAGTTATAGTGACAGCTTCTACAATGAGCAGTTCTTC.

This chain links TRBV2 with TRBJ2-7; D may be TRBD1 (6 bases). The V gene's germline CDR1 is SNHLY and CDR2 FYNNEI. V was clipped by 6 bases and J by 6 bases, with 12 bases between them. CDR3 length equals 12 residues. CDR3 sequence reads: CASRETGTEQYF. The CDR3 DNA sequence: TGTGCCAGCAGGGAGACAGGTACCGAGCAGTACTTC.

As for this clone: Additional DNA sequences in this sample encode the identical CDR3. The chain is built from TRBV5-1 and TRBJ2-6; perhaps TRBD2 as D (6 bases). Germline CDR1 SGHRS, CDR2 YFSETQ. CDR3 length: 15 residues. V lost 7 bases and J 2 bases, leaving 13 bases between the germline ends. CDR3 region: CASSLGGTGANVLTF. For the CDR3, the DNA is TGCGCCAGCTCCCTGGGGGGAACTGGGGCCAACGTCCTGACTTTC. Full variable domain (missing parts from reference TRBV5-1 and TRBJ2-6): KAGVTQTPRYLIKTRGQQVTLSCSPISGHRSVSWYQQTPGQGLQFLFEYFSETQRNKGNFPGRFSGRQFSNSRSEMNVSTLELGDSALYLCASSLGGTGANVLTFGAGSRLTVL.

The chain uses TRBV19 and TRBJ2-6; D call uncertain. The length of the CDR3 is 16 residues. V was cut by 7 bases and J by 1 base, with 14 bases left in between. CDR1 LNHDA and CDR2 SQIVND come from the germline V gene (reference sequence). DNA of the CDR3: TGTGCCAGTAAAAAGTCCCCCCCTTCTGGGGCCAACGTCCTGACTTTC. This gives the protein CASKKSPPSGANVLTF.

The chain is built from TRBV6-5 and TRBJ1-3, with 10 bases aligning to TRBD1. Germline V gene sequence: CDR1 MNHEY, CDR2 SVGAGI. This CDR3 contains 15 residues. V dropped 4 bases and J dropped 5; count of bases not matched to a gene: 5. The CDR3 nucleotides are TGTGCCAGCAGTTCCCGGACAGGGGGAAGAAACACCATATATTTT. Translation gives CASSSRTGGRNTIYF.

V usage is TRBV2 and J usage is TRBJ2-5; D might be TRBD2 (5 bases). Between the trimmed V and J ends, which lost 6 bases and 4 bases, there was a span of 15 bases. Germline loops: CDR1 SNHLY, CDR2 FYNNEI. CDR3 size: 14 residues. The CDR3 sequence: CASSRTRVGETQYF. CDR3 bases: TGTGCCAGCAGCCGGACTCGGGTGGGAGAGACCCAGTACTTC.

V usage is TRBV5-1 and J usage is TRBJ2-3; D unresolved. CDR3 size: 13 residues. With 2 bases removed from V and 0 bases from J, the gap between germline ends came to 4 bases. Germline-derived CDR1 and CDR2 are SGHRS and YFSETQ. The CDR3 DNA reads as TGCGCCAGCAGCTTCGGGAGCACAGATACGCAGTATTTT. Residues: CASSFGSTDTQYF.

This clone appeared a single time. The CDR3 sequence: CASMLSLTDTQYF. The CDR3 region has the DNA TGTGCCAGCATGCTAAGCCTCACAGATACGCAGTATTTT. The gene calls are TRBV7-9 and TRBJ2-3, with unresolved D. Trimming shortened V by 7 bases and J by 2 bases, and 10 bases separated the two germline ends. This CDR3 contains 13 residues. Germline V gene data show CDR1 as SEHNR and CDR2 as FQNEAQ (reference sequence).

This chain joins TRBV2 and TRBJ2-3; TRBD1 is a possible D gene (5 bases). CDR1 is SNHLY, CDR2 FYNNEI, per germline. The CDR3 loop spans 15 amino acids. Trimming left V 6 bases short and J 2 bases short, with 15 bases between. The CDR3 DNA reads TGTGCCAGCAGAGATCAGGGTTACACCACAGATACGCAGTATTTT. Translated, it gives CASRDQGYTTDTQYF.

V and J are TRBV11-2 and TRBJ2-6, with D unresolved. V was trimmed by 6 bases and J by 0 bases, leaving 18 bases between them. Germline V gene lookup returns CDR1 SGHAT and CDR2 FQNNGV. This CDR3 has 18 residues. This CDR3 reads CASSPRRRIVSGANVLTF. The DNA of the CDR3 is TGTGCCAGCAGTCCCCGGCGACGCATAGTCTCTGGGGCCAACGTCCTGACTTTC.

The V gene is TRBV4-2, the J gene TRBJ2-7, with 8 bases that match TRBD2. The V gene end was trimmed by 0 bases and the J gene end by 0 bases; junction bases not matched to a gene: 10. This CDR3 comprises 18 residues. The germline gives CDR1 LGHNA, CDR2 YNFKEQ. The CDR3 loop is CASSQDLDVAGTSYEQYF. CDR3 nucleotides: TGTGCCAGCAGCCAAGATCTGGATGTAGCGGGAACCTCCTACGAGCAGTACTTC.

This CDR3 is CAWSVKTGELFF. CDR3 coding DNA: TGTGCCTGGAGTGTAAAAACCGGGGAGCTGTTTTTT. V usage is TRBV30 and J usage is TRBJ2-2; D remains unclear. The CDR3 consists of 12 residues. Germline V gives CDR1 GTSNPN, CDR2 SVGIG (reference sequence). Trimming cost V 0 bases and J 5 bases, with 4 bases left between them.

This chain links TRBV5-4 with TRBJ1-2, with D unclear. V shed 4 bases and J shed 8 bases, with 12 bases lying between them. This CDR3 contains 12 residues. CDR1 is SGHNT and CDR2 is YYREEE in the germline V gene (reference sequence). The CDR3: CASSVGLGGYTF. The CDR3 DNA reads TGTGCCAGCAGCGTCGGACTGGGAGGCTACACCTTC. The full variable domain, completed using reference TRBV5-4 and TRBJ1-2, is ETGVTQSPTHLIKTRGQQVTLRCSSQSGHNTVSWYQQALGQGPQFIFQYYREEENGRGNFPPRFSGLQFPNYSSELNVNALELDDSALYLCASSVGLGGYTFGSGTRLTVV.

In this sample, this clone turned up once. The chain couples TRBV7-2 to TRBJ2-5; D remains ambiguous. Trimming stripped 4 bases from V and 0 bases from J, with 6 bases between. Per germline, CDR1 SGHTA and CDR2 FQGNSA. The CDR3 runs to 13 residues. Here the CDR3 reads CASSSPNQETQYF. CDR3 in DNA: TGTGCCAGCAGCTCCCCTAACCAAGAGACCCAGTACTTC. Based on the CDR3 plus reference TRBV7-2 and TRBJ2-5, the full variable domain is GAGVSQSPSNKVTEKGKDVELRCDPISGHTALYWYRQSLGQGLEFLIYFQGNSAPDKSGLPSDRFSAERTGGSVSTLTIQRTQQEDSAVYLCASSSPNQETQYFGPGTRLLVL.

This clone was counted once. V and J are TRBV28 and TRBJ1-1, with D possibly TRBD1 on 6 matching bases. Per germline, CDR1 MDHEN and CDR2 SYDVKM. Trimming removed 3 bases at V and 4 bases at J, with 12 bases between. There are 14 residues in the CDR3. This CDR3 is CASSFPGVGTEAFF. The CDR3, as DNA: TGTGCCAGCAGTTTCCCAGGGGTTGGCACTGAAGCTTTCTTT.